This is a list of T cell receptor beta chains from one sample in a study of blood T cell repertoires in COVID-19. Measured with immunoSEQ multiplex PCR; TCRdb has only the in-frame clones, and not every one. The data hold 80,000 to 100,000 clones, with around 84% observed a single time. Material for sequencing was peripheral blood. The receptors originated from a woman aged 80 or over in a cohort sampled during active or convalescent COVID-19. CDR3s include the opening cysteine and the closing phenylalanine or tryptophan. Fields, in order: clone size, D gene, J gene, V gene, CDR3 protein, CDR3 DNA. The D gene is left open where the match is weak. Not all rows give a size; the values are once, few, many and, for expanded clones, a class.

abundance: .; d_gene: TRBD1; j_gene: TRBJ2-3; v_gene: TRBV28; CDR3aa: CASRAGTVSTDTQYF; CDR3nt: TGTGCCAGCAGAGCCGGGACAGTAAGCACAGATACGCAGTATTTT
abundance: .; d_gene: .; j_gene: TRBJ1-1; v_gene: TRBV5-1; CDR3aa: CASTQDSGKAFF; CDR3nt: TGCGCCAGCACGCAGGACAGTGGGAAAGCTTTCTTT
abundance: .; d_gene: .; j_gene: TRBJ1-4; v_gene: TRBV6-6; CDR3aa: CASSYSFREKLFF; CDR3nt: TGTGCCAGCAGTTACTCGTTCAGGGAAAAACTGTTTTTT
abundance: .; d_gene: .; j_gene: TRBJ2-3; v_gene: TRBV27; CDR3aa: CASSLDAVGTQYF; CDR3nt: TGTGCCAGCAGTTTAGACGCCGTGGGCACGCAGTATTTT
abundance: .; d_gene: .; j_gene: TRBJ1-1; v_gene: TRBV28; CDR3aa: CATQSRQFEAFF; CDR3nt: TGTGCCACCCAAAGCCGACAGTTTGAAGCTTTCTTT
abundance: .; d_gene: .; j_gene: TRBJ2-5; v_gene: TRBV15; CDR3aa: CATSRVKLETQYF; CDR3nt: TGTGCCACCAGCAGAGTCAAGCTAGAGACCCAGTACTTC
abundance: .; d_gene: .; j_gene: TRBJ1-6; v_gene: TRBV6-6; CDR3aa: CASSYLAQKNSPLHF; CDR3nt: TGTGCCAGCAGTTATTTAGCGCAGAAAAATTCACCCCTCCACTTT
abundance: .; d_gene: .; j_gene: TRBJ2-7; v_gene: TRBV14; CDR3aa: CASSHILSSYEQYF; CDR3nt: TGTGCCAGCAGCCATATCCTGAGCTCCTACGAGCAGTACTTC
abundance: once; d_gene: .; j_gene: TRBJ2-1; v_gene: TRBV29-1; CDR3aa: CSVVYSSYNEQFF; CDR3nt: TGCAGCGTTGTGTACAGCTCCTACAATGAGCAGTTCTTC
abundance: .; d_gene: .; j_gene: TRBJ1-2; v_gene: TRBV6-5; CDR3aa: CASSRTDNYGYTF; CDR3nt: TGTGCCAGCAGTAGGACTGATAACTATGGCTACACCTTC
abundance: .; d_gene: TRBD2; j_gene: TRBJ2-5; v_gene: TRBV5-4; CDR3aa: CASSLRASGRGSRETQYF; CDR3nt: TGTGCCAGCAGCTTGCGAGCTAGCGGGAGAGGGAGCCGAGAGACCCAGTACTTC
abundance: .; d_gene: TRBD1; j_gene: TRBJ1-2; v_gene: TRBV24-1; CDR3aa: CATSDWGGQGVGGYTF; CDR3nt: TGTGCCACCAGTGATTGGGGGGGACAGGGAGTTGGTGGCTACACCTTC
abundance: .; d_gene: .; j_gene: TRBJ1-2; v_gene: TRBV5-6; CDR3aa: CASSLAGAVYGYTF; CDR3nt: TGTGCCAGCAGCTTGGCGGGAGCGGTCTATGGCTACACCTTC
abundance: .; d_gene: TRBD1; j_gene: TRBJ2-2; v_gene: TRBV5-4; CDR3aa: CASSIQGLNTGELFF; CDR3nt: TGTGCCAGCAGCATACAGGGGTTGAACACCGGGGAGCTGTTTTTT
abundance: .; d_gene: .; j_gene: TRBJ1-5; v_gene: TRBV4-1; CDR3aa: CASSQESFVAPTNQPQHF; CDR3nt: TGCGCCAGCAGCCAAGAATCTTTTGTAGCGCCCACCAATCAGCCCCAGCATTTT
abundance: .; d_gene: .; j_gene: TRBJ1-1; v_gene: TRBV6-5; CDR3aa: CASRLTVMNTEAFF; CDR3nt: TGTGCCAGCAGGTTGACAGTCATGAACACTGAAGCTTTCTTT
abundance: few; d_gene: .; j_gene: TRBJ1-1; v_gene: TRBV10-1; CDR3aa: CASSRLGSTEAFF; CDR3nt: TGCGCCAGCAGTCGTTTGGGGAGCACTGAAGCTTTCTTT
abundance: .; d_gene: .; j_gene: TRBJ1-4; v_gene: TRBV4-2; CDR3aa: CASSQQQAINEKLFF; CDR3nt: TGTGCCAGCAGCCAACAACAGGCAATCAATGAAAAACTGTTTTTT
abundance: few; d_gene: TRBD2; j_gene: TRBJ2-2; v_gene: TRBV11-2; CDR3aa: CASSFASGFTNTGELFF; CDR3nt: TGTGCCAGCAGCTTCGCTAGCGGATTTACGAACACCGGGGAGCTGTTTTTT
abundance: few; d_gene: TRBD1; j_gene: TRBJ1-2; v_gene: TRBV28; CDR3aa: CASSGAGTGDYYGYTF; CDR3nt: TGTGCCAGCAGTGGGGCCGGGACAGGGGATTACTATGGCTACACCTTC
abundance: .; d_gene: TRBD1; j_gene: TRBJ2-5; v_gene: TRBV2; CDR3aa: CASSERWDREETQYF; CDR3nt: TGTGCCAGCAGTGAACGTTGGGACAGAGAAGAGACCCAGTACTTC
abundance: .; d_gene: .; j_gene: TRBJ2-5; v_gene: TRBV3-1/TRBV3-2; CDR3aa: CASSQGATSETQYF; CDR3nt: TGTGCCAGCAGCCAAGGGGCTACTAGTGAGACCCAGTACTTC
abundance: .; d_gene: TRBD1; j_gene: TRBJ1-2; v_gene: TRBV18; CDR3aa: CASSPDRNYGYTF; CDR3nt: TGTGCCAGCTCACCGGACAGGAACTATGGCTACACCTTC
abundance: .; d_gene: TRBD2; j_gene: TRBJ2-1; v_gene: TRBV29-1; CDR3aa: CSASPTSVYYNEQFF; CDR3nt: TGCAGCGCTTCACCGACTAGCGTATACTACAATGAGCAGTTCTTC
abundance: .; d_gene: .; j_gene: TRBJ1-5; v_gene: TRBV7-2; CDR3aa: CASSLEWGGKQPQHF; CDR3nt: TGTGCCAGCAGCTTAGAGTGGGGAGGGAAACAGCCCCAGCATTTT
abundance: .; d_gene: TRBD1; j_gene: TRBJ1-4; v_gene: TRBV18; CDR3aa: CASSPRQGHEKLFF; CDR3nt: TGTGCCAGCTCACCACGACAGGGGCATGAAAAACTGTTTTTT
abundance: .; d_gene: TRBD2; j_gene: TRBJ2-1; v_gene: TRBV3-1/TRBV3-2; CDR3aa: CASRRLAGGPGEQFF; CDR3nt: TGTGCCAGCAGGCGACTAGCGGGAGGGCCCGGTGAGCAGTTCTTC
abundance: .; d_gene: TRBD1; j_gene: TRBJ1-6; v_gene: TRBV6-6; CDR3aa: CASSRTGQSGNSPLHF; CDR3nt: TGTGCCAGCAGTCGGACAGGTCAAAGTGGGAATTCACCCCTCCACTTT
abundance: .; d_gene: .; j_gene: TRBJ1-6; v_gene: TRBV5-1; CDR3aa: CASSLEHGGGNSPLHF; CDR3nt: TGCGCCAGCAGCTTGGAACACGGCGGGGGGAACTCACCCCTCCACTTT
abundance: .; d_gene: TRBD2; j_gene: TRBJ2-1; v_gene: TRBV6-6; CDR3aa: CASSLERTGLANEQFF; CDR3nt: TGTGCCAGCAGCCTAGAACGTACGGGACTAGCGAATGAGCAGTTCTTC
abundance: once; d_gene: TRBD1; j_gene: TRBJ1-2; v_gene: TRBV7-2; CDR3aa: CASSLPIGGYYGYTF; CDR3nt: TGTGCCAGCAGCTTACCGATAGGGGGCTACTATGGCTACACCTTC
abundance: .; d_gene: .; j_gene: TRBJ2-2; v_gene: TRBV5-4; CDR3aa: CASIPGGASNTGELFF; CDR3nt: TGTGCCAGCATCCCCGGCGGGGCCTCGAACACCGGGGAGCTGTTTTTT
abundance: .; d_gene: TRBD1; j_gene: TRBJ1-1; v_gene: TRBV11-3; CDR3aa: CASSLDRGTDTEAFF; CDR3nt: TGTGCCAGCAGCTTAGATCGCGGGACAGACACTGAAGCTTTCTTT
abundance: .; d_gene: .; j_gene: TRBJ1-2; v_gene: TRBV28; CDR3aa: CASNLVKGVYGYTF; CDR3nt: TGTGCCAGCAACCTGGTGAAGGGGGTCTATGGCTACACCTTC
abundance: .; d_gene: .; j_gene: TRBJ1-1; v_gene: TRBV6-1; CDR3aa: CASSDPRGGVNTEAFF; CDR3nt: TGTGCCAGCAGTGATCCTAGGGGGGGGGTGAACACTGAAGCTTTCTTT
abundance: .; d_gene: .; j_gene: TRBJ1-1; v_gene: TRBV3-1/TRBV3-2; CDR3aa: CASSQDLAGFSTEAFF; CDR3nt: TGTGCCAGCAGCCAAGATTTGGCGGGGTTTAGCACTGAAGCTTTCTTT
abundance: .; d_gene: TRBD2; j_gene: TRBJ2-2; v_gene: TRBV7-9; CDR3aa: CASSRGGLLAGPNTGELFF; CDR3nt: TGTGCCAGCAGCCGCGGCGGGTTACTAGCGGGGCCGAACACCGGGGAGCTGTTTTTT
abundance: .; d_gene: .; j_gene: TRBJ2-1; v_gene: TRBV7-7; CDR3aa: CASSPWGSGDSYNEQFF; CDR3nt: TGTGCTAGCAGCCCCTGGGGTAGCGGAGACTCCTACAATGAGCAGTTCTTC
abundance: .; d_gene: .; j_gene: TRBJ2-2; v_gene: TRBV11-2; CDR3aa: CASSPRGSAANTGELFF; CDR3nt: TGTGCCAGCAGCCCCCGGGGTAGTGCTGCGAACACCGGGGAGCTGTTTTTT
abundance: .; d_gene: .; j_gene: TRBJ2-1; v_gene: TRBV9; CDR3aa: CASSVTSSLYNEQFF; CDR3nt: TGTGCCAGCAGCGTTACTAGCAGCCTTTACAATGAGCAGTTCTTC
abundance: few; d_gene: TRBD2; j_gene: TRBJ2-3; v_gene: TRBV10-3; CDR3aa: CAISAASGSSSTDTQYF; CDR3nt: TGTGCCATCAGTGCTGCTAGCGGGAGTTCTAGCACAGATACGCAGTATTTT
abundance: few; d_gene: TRBD2; j_gene: TRBJ2-1; v_gene: TRBV2; CDR3aa: CASSFSGPSSYNEQFF; CDR3nt: TGTGCCAGCAGTTTTAGCGGGCCTAGCTCCTACAATGAGCAGTTCTTC
abundance: few; d_gene: TRBD1; j_gene: TRBJ1-3; v_gene: TRBV18; CDR3aa: CASSPPTGSGNTIYF; CDR3nt: TGTGCCAGCTCACCACCGACAGGGTCTGGAAACACCATATATTTT
abundance: once; d_gene: .; j_gene: TRBJ1-1; v_gene: TRBV29-1; CDR3aa: CSVLNPGTNTEAFF; CDR3nt: TGCAGCGTTCTCAATCCAGGGACTAACACTGAAGCTTTCTTT
abundance: .; d_gene: .; j_gene: TRBJ1-6; v_gene: TRBV19; CDR3aa: CASSIKGPGTYSPLHF; CDR3nt: TGTGCCAGTAGTATTAAGGGGCCGGGCACCTATTCACCCCTCCACTTT
abundance: .; d_gene: .; j_gene: TRBJ1-1; v_gene: TRBV27; CDR3aa: CASKQRAGNTEAFF; CDR3nt: TGTGCCAGCAAGCAACGTGCAGGGAACACTGAAGCTTTCTTT
abundance: .; d_gene: TRBD2; j_gene: TRBJ2-1; v_gene: TRBV4-2; CDR3aa: CASSQWGLAEAPYNEQFF; CDR3nt: TGTGCCAGCAGCCAATGGGGACTAGCGGAAGCTCCCTACAATGAGCAGTTCTTC
abundance: .; d_gene: .; j_gene: TRBJ2-5; v_gene: TRBV9; CDR3aa: CASSVRVGKGSETQYF; CDR3nt: TGTGCCAGCAGCGTGAGGGTTGGGAAGGGTTCAGAGACCCAGTACTTC
abundance: .; d_gene: .; j_gene: TRBJ2-1; v_gene: TRBV30; CDR3aa: CAWSVRLEPPNEQFF; CDR3nt: TGTGCCTGGAGTGTAAGGCTAGAGCCCCCCAACGAGCAGTTCTTC
abundance: once; d_gene: .; j_gene: TRBJ1-1; v_gene: TRBV5-1; CDR3aa: CASSLVKAPGATEAFF; CDR3nt: TGCGCCAGCAGCTTGGTGAAGGCCCCAGGGGCCACTGAAGCTTTCTTT
abundance: few; d_gene: .; j_gene: TRBJ1-2; v_gene: TRBV29-1; CDR3aa: CSVGPGGGYGYTF; CDR3nt: TGCAGCGTTGGGCCTGGGGGGGGCTATGGCTACACCTTC
abundance: .; d_gene: .; j_gene: TRBJ1-4; v_gene: TRBV5-8; CDR3aa: CASSKGDFGNEKLFF; CDR3nt: TGTGCCAGCAGCAAGGGAGATTTCGGAAATGAAAAACTGTTTTTT
abundance: few; d_gene: TRBD2; j_gene: TRBJ2-5; v_gene: TRBV9; CDR3aa: CASSVGTSGPPETQYF; CDR3nt: TGTGCCAGCAGCGTAGGGACTAGCGGGCCCCCAGAGACCCAGTACTTC
abundance: .; d_gene: .; j_gene: TRBJ1-2; v_gene: TRBV4-1; CDR3aa: CASSQVQNYGYTF; CDR3nt: TGCGCCAGCAGCCAAGTACAGAACTATGGCTACACCTTC
abundance: .; d_gene: .; j_gene: TRBJ1-1; v_gene: TRBV14; CDR3aa: CASSQGLPGTEAFF; CDR3nt: TGTGCCAGCAGCCAAGGTTTGCCGGGCACTGAAGCTTTCTTT
abundance: .; d_gene: .; j_gene: TRBJ1-5; v_gene: TRBV27; CDR3aa: CASSRSYDQPQHF; CDR3nt: TGTGCCAGCAGCCGAAGCTATGATCAGCCCCAGCATTTT
abundance: .; d_gene: TRBD2; j_gene: TRBJ2-1; v_gene: TRBV28; CDR3aa: CASSSGGDPVMGEQFF; CDR3nt: TGTGCCAGCAGTTCCGGGGGGGATCCCGTGATGGGTGAGCAGTTCTTC